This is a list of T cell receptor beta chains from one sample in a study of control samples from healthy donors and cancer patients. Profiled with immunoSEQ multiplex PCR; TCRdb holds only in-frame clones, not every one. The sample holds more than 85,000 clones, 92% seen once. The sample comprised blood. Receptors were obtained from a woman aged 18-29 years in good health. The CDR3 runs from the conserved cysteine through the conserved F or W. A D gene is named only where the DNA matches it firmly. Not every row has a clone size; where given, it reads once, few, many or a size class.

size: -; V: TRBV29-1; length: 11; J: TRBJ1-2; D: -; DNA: TGCAGCGTTGAAGAATATAGTGGCTACACCTTC; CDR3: CSVEEYSGYTF
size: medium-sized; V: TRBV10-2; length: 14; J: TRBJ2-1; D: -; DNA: TGCGCCAGCAGGTTAGGGGTCAACTACAATGAGCAGTTCTTC; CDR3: CASRLGVNYNEQFF
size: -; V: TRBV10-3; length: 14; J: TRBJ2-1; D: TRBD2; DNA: TGTGCCATCAGTGATACTAGCGGGGTCTATGAGCAGTTCTTC; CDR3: CAISDTSGVYEQFF
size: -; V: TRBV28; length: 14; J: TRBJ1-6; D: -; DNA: TGTGCCAGCAGTTTGGGGGAGGGGGGGGCACCCCTCCACTTT; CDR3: CASSLGEGGAPLHF
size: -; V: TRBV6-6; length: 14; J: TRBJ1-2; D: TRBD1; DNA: TGTGCCAGCAGTTACTCACAGGGGGGCTATGGCTACACCTTC; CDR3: CASSYSQGGYGYTF
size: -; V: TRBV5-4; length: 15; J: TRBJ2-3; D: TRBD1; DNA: TGTGCCAGCAGCTCCAGGACAGGTTATACAGATACGCAGTATTTT; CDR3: CASSSRTGYTDTQYF
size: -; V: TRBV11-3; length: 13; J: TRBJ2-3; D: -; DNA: TGTGCCAGCAGCCGAAGTAGCACAGATACGCAGTATTTT; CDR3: CASSRSSTDTQYF
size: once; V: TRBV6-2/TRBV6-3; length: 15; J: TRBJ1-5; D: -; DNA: TGTGCCAGCAGTTACTGGTGGGTGTGGAATCAGCCCCAGCATTTT; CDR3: CASSYWWVWNQPQHF
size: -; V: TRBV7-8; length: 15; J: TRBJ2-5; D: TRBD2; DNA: TGTGCCAGCAGCTTAGCGGTGGGACTAGATGAGACCCAGTACTTC; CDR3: CASSLAVGLDETQYF
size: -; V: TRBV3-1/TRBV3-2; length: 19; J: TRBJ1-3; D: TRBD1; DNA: TGTGCCAGCAGCCAAGATAGGCGGACAGGGGCCACCTCTGGAAACACCATATATTTT; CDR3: CASSQDRRTGATSGNTIYF
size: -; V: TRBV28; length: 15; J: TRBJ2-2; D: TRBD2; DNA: TGTGCCAGCAGTCTAGGTCTAGCGGGGGCCGGGGAGCTGTTTTTT; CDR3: CASSLGLAGAGELFF
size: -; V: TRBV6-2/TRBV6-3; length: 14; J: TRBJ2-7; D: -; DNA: TGTGCCAGCAGTTATCCCGGGTATGGCGACGAGCAGTACTTC; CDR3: CASSYPGYGDEQYF
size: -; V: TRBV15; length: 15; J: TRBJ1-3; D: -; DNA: TGTGCCACCAGCAGAGACAGGGGAGTAGGAAACACCATATATTTT; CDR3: CATSRDRGVGNTIYF
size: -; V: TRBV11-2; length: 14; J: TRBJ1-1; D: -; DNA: TGTGCCAGCAGGTCCGGATACATGAACACTGAAGCTTTCTTT; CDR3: CASRSGYMNTEAFF
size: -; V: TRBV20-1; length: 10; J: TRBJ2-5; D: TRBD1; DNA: TGCAGTGCCAGGGGGGAGACCCAGTACTTC; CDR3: CSARGETQYF
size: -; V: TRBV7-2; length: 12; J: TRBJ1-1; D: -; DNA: TGTGCCAGCAGCCGGATAGGCTCGGGTGCTTTCTTT; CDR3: CASSRIGSGAFF
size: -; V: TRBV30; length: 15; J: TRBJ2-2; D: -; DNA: TGTGCCTGGAATGGGCAGGGGGGTCACACCGGGGAGCTGTTTTTT; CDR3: CAWNGQGGHTGELFF
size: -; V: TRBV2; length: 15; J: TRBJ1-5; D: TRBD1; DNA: TGTGCCAGCGAAAAGGAGACAGGGGGTATACAGCCCCAGCATTTT; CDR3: CASEKETGGIQPQHF
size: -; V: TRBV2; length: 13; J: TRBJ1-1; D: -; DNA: TGTGCCAGCAGTGATGGAGGGGGAACTGAAGCTTTCTTT; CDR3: CASSDGGGTEAFF
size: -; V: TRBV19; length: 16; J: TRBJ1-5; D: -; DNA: TGTGCCAGTAGTACCCTAGGGGACTATAGCAATCAGCCCCAGCATTTT; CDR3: CASSTLGDYSNQPQHF
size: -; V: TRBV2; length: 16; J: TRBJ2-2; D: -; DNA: TGTGCCAGCAGTGAAGCAGGGCCCACCCACACCGGGGAGCTGTTTTTT; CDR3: CASSEAGPTHTGELFF
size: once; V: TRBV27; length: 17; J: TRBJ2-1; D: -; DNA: TGTGCCAGCAGTTCAATCCCGGTCGGCAGCTCCTACAATGAGCAGTTCTTC; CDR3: CASSSIPVGSSYNEQFF
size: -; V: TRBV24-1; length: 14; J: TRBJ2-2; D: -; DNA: TGTGCCACCAGTGATTTGTGGGGGATCGGGGAGCTGTTTTTT; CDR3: CATSDLWGIGELFF
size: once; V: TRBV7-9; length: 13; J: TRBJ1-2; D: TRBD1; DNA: TGTGCCAGCAGCCGGGACAGGGCCTATGGCTACACCTTC; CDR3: CASSRDRAYGYTF
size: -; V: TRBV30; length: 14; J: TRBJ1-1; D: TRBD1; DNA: TGTGCCTGGAGCCGCAGGGGGGGAGACACTGAAGCTTTCTTT; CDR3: CAWSRRGGDTEAFF
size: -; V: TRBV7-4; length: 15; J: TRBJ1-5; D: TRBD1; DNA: TGTGCCAGCAGTCGGACAGGGACTAAGAATCAGCCCCAGCATTTT; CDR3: CASSRTGTKNQPQHF
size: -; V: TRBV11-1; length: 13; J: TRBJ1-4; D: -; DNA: TGTGCCAGCAGCCCGAATGTGAGGGGACAACTGTTTTTT; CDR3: CASSPNVRGQLFF
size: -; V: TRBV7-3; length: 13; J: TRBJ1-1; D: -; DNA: TGTGCCAGCAGCGCCTCAGGGAACACTGAAGCTTTCTTT; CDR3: CASSASGNTEAFF
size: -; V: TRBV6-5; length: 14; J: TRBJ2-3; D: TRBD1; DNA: TGTGCCAGAAGAGGGGGCTCCCCTAATTGGACGCAGTATTTT; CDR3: CARRGGSPNWTQYF
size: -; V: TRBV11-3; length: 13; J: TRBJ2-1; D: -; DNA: TGTGCCAGCAGCTTAGGGGAGTACAATGAGCAGTTCTTC; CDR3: CASSLGEYNEQFF
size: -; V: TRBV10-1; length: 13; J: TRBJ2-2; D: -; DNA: TGCGCCAGCAGTGAGTCTGGTGCCGGGGAGCTGTTTTTT; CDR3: CASSESGAGELFF
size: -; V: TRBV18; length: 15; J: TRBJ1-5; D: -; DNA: TGTGCCAGCTCACCAGGGCAGGATTGGACTCAGCCCCAGCATTTT; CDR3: CASSPGQDWTQPQHF
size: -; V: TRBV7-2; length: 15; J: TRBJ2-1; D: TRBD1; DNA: TGTGCCAGCAGTACCTCGACAGGGCTATACAATGAGCAGTTCTTC; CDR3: CASSTSTGLYNEQFF
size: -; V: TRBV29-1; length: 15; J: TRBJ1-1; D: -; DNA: TGCAGGGCCTCCGCGGATGGGTATCGAACCACTGAAGCTTTCTTT; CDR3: CRASADGYRTTEAFF
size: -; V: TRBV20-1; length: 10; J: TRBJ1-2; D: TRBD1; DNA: TGCAGTGCGACAGGGACCGGCTACACCTTC; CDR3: CSATGTGYTF
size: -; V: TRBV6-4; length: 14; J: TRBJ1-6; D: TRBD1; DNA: TGTGCCAGCAGTGACCAGGGGGGTAATTCACCCCTCCACTTT; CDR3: CASSDQGGNSPLHF
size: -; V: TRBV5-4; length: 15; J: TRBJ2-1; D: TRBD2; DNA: TGTGCCAGCAGCCCGATGGTAAGCGGGACTAATGAGCAGTTCTTC; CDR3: CASSPMVSGTNEQFF